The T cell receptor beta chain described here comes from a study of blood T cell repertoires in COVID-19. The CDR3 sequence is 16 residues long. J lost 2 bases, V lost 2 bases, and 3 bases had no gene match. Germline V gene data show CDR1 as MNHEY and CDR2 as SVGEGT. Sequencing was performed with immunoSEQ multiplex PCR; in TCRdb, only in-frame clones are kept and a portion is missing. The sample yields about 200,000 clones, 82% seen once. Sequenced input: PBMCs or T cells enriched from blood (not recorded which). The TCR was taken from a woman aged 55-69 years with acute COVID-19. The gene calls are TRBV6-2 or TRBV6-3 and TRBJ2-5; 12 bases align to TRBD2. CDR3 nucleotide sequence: TGTGCCAGCAGTTACGGGACTAGCGGGCGGCAAGAGACCCAGTACTTC. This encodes CASSYGTSGRQETQYF.